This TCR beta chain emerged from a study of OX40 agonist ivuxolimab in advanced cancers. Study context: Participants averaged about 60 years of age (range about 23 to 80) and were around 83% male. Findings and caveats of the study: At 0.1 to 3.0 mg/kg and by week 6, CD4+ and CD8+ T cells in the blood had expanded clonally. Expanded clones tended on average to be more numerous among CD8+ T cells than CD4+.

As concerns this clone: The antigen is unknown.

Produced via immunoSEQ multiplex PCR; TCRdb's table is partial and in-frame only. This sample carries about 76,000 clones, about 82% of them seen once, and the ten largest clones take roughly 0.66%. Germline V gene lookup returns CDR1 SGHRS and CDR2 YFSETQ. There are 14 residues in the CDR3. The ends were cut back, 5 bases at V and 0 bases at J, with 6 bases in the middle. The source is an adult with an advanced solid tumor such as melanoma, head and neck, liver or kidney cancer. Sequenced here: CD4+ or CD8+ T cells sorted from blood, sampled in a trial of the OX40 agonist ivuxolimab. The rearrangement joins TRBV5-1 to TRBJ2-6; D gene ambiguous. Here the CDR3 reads CASRVVSGANVLTF. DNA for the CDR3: TGCGCCAGCAGGGTAGTCTCTGGGGCCAACGTCCTGACTTTC.